This T cell receptor (beta chain) came from a study of identical twins. Findings and limits, study-wide: Because invariant MAIT and iNKT cells could be present, zero-insertion analyses could be partly confounded. The abundant beta clonotypes from cord blood had fewer insertions, and memory repertoires had none of this.

No donor was unhealthy or non-Caucasian. With respect to this clonotype: The target antigen is unknown.

MiXCR was run by TCRdb on the 5' RACE reads, yielding one entry per CDR3 protein. The repertoire consists of under 500,000 distinct CDR3 sequences, with around 15% occurring once and the leading ten covering 0.95% to 1%. These same data were also listed under a study on yellow fever vaccine responses in identical twins.

The sequence was collected from a woman younger than 35 in good health. The specimen sequenced was CD4+ T cells sorted from blood.

This CDR3 reads CASSLTLNTEAFF. CDR3 bases: TGTGCCAGCAGCTTAACCCTGAACACTGAAGCTTTCTTT. V usage is TRBV7-9 and J usage is TRBJ1-1, with no clear D. The ends were cut back, 2 bases at V and 0 bases at J, with 4 bases in the middle. The germline V gene has CDR1 SEHNR and CDR2 FQNEAQ (reference sequence). CDR3 size: 13 residues. Variable domain in full (rest from reference TRBV7-9 and TRBJ1-1): DTGVSQNPRHKITKRGQNVTFRCDPISEHNRLYWYRQTLGQGPEFLTYFQNEAQLEKSRLLSDRFSAERPKGSFSTLEIQRTEQGDSAMYLCASSLTLNTEAFFGQGTRLTVV.